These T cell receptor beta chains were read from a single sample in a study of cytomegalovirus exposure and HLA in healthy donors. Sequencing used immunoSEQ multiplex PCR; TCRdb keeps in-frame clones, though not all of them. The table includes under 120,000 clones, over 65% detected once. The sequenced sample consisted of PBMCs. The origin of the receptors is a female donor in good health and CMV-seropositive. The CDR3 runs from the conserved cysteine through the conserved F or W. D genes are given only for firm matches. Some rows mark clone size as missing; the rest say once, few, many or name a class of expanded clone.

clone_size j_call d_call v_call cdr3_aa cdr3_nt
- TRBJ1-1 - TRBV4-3 CASSQSQGGTEAFF TGCGCCAGCAGCCAATCCCAGGGTGGCACTGAAGCTTTCTTT
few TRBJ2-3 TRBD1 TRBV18 CASSRSGGGTDTQYF TGTGCCAGCTCGCGTTCAGGGGGCGGCACAGATACGCAGTATTTT
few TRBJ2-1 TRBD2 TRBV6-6 CASSSRTSGTYNEQFF TGTGCCAGCAGTTCGAGGACTAGCGGAACCTACAATGAGCAGTTCTTC
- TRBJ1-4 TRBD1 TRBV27 CASTPQDRPEKLFF TGTGCCAGCACACCCCAGGACAGGCCTGAAAAACTGTTTTTT
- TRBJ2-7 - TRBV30 CAWSVNQGSPYEQYF TGTGCCTGGAGTGTAAATCAGGGATCTCCCTACGAGCAGTACTTC
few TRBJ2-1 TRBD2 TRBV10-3 CAISATIAGPGLREQFF TGTGCCATCAGTGCAACCATAGCGGGTCCGGGGTTGAGAGAGCAGTTCTTC
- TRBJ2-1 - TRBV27 CASSRWGRTNEQFF TGTGCCAGCAGCAGGTGGGGGCGGACCAATGAGCAGTTCTTC
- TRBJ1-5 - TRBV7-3 CASSLMGRQLNQPQHF TGTGCCAGCAGCTTAATGGGTCGACAGTTAAATCAGCCCCAGCATTTT
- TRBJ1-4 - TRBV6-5 CASSYDRKLSKLFF TGTGCCAGCAGTTACGACAGGAAACTGTCTAAACTGTTTTTT
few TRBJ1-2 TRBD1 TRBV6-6 CASRRQGDGYTF TGTGCCAGCAGAAGACAGGGGGATGGCTACACCTTC
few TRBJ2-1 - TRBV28 CASRVAGDSYNEQFF TGTGCCAGCAGGGTGGCAGGGGATTCCTACAATGAGCAGTTCTTC
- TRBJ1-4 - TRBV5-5 CASSWRTNEKLFF TGTGCCAGCAGCTGGCGGACTAATGAAAAACTGTTTTTT
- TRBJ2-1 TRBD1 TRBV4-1 CASSLTGDSKFSYNEQFF TGCGCCAGCAGCCTGACCGGGGACAGCAAGTTCTCCTACAATGAGCAGTTCTTC
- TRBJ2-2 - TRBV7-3 CASSSPGSGELFF TGTGCCAGCAGCTCCCCAGGGTCAGGGGAGCTGTTTTTT
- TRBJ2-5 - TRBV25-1 CASVRGQETQYF TGTGCCAGCGTTCGGGGACAAGAGACCCAGTACTTC
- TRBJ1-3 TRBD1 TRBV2 CASSRTGDGGNTIYF TGTGCCAGCAGTAGGACAGGCGACGGTGGAAACACCATATATTTT
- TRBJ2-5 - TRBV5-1 CASSPGGTATQETQYF TGCGCCAGCAGCCCGGGAGGGACAGCAACACAAGAGACCCAGTACTTC
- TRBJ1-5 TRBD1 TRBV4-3 CASSLHRGANQPQHF TGCGCCAGCAGCCTACACAGGGGTGCCAATCAGCCCCAGCATTTT
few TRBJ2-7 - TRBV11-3 CASSLAASSEQYF TGTGCCAGCAGCTTAGCAGCTAGCTCCGAGCAGTACTTC
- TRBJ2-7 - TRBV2 CASNWQGTLRSYEQYF TGTGCCAGCAACTGGCAGGGTACCCTACGCTCCTACGAGCAGTACTTC
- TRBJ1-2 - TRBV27 CASSLTGGGGYTF TGTGCCAGCAGTTTAACGGGAGGGGGTGGCTACACCTTC
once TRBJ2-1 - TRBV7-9 CASSLTGNEQFF TGTGCCAGCAGCTTAACCGGCAATGAGCAGTTCTTC
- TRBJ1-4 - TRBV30 CAWSGRGTPNEKLFF TGTGCCTGGAGTGGTAGGGGGACCCCTAATGAAAAACTGTTTTTT
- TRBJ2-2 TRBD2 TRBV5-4 CASSFGGGNTGELFF TGTGCCAGCAGCTTCGGCGGGGGTAACACCGGGGAGCTGTTTTTT
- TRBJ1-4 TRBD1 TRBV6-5 CASSWDRRGEKLFF TGTGCCAGCAGTTGGGACAGACGAGGTGAAAAACTGTTTTTT
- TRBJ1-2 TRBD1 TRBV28 CASSPTGRSDGYTF TGTGCCAGCAGTCCGACAGGGAGGAGCGATGGCTACACCTTC
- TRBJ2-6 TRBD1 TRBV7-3 CASSSTGVRRSGANVLTF TGTGCCAGCAGCTCGACAGGGGTGCGAAGGTCTGGGGCCAACGTCCTGACTTTC
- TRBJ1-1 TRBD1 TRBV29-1 CSVRTGDTEAFF TGCAGCGTTCGGACAGGGGACACTGAAGCTTTCTTT
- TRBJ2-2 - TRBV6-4 CASSETSGTGELFF TGTGCCAGCAGTGAAACTAGTGGGACCGGGGAGCTGTTTTTT
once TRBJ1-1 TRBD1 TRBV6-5 CASRSATGKNTEAFF TGTGCCAGCAGGTCCGCGACAGGGAAGAACACTGAAGCTTTCTTT
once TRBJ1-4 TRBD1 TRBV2 CAGSTGGSEKLFF TGTGCCGGTTCCACAGGGGGGAGCGAAAAACTGTTTTTT
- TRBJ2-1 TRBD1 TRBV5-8 CASSFAGQGHNEQFF TGTGCCAGCAGCTTTGCGGGACAGGGGCACAATGAGCAGTTCTTC
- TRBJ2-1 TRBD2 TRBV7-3 CASSIGLADYNEQFF TGTGCCAGCAGCATTGGACTAGCGGATTACAATGAGCAGTTCTTC
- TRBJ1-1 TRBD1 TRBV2 CASSDWDRGEAFF TGTGCCAGCAGTGACTGGGACAGGGGTGAAGCTTTCTTT
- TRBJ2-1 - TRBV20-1 CSVNGRSEQFF TGCAGTGTTAACGGGAGAAGTGAGCAGTTCTTC
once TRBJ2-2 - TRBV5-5 CASSPWGAALDGELFF TGTGCCAGCAGCCCCTGGGGAGCGGCCCTTGATGGGGAGCTGTTTTTT
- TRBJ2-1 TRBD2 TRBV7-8 CASSLVAGGPRHNEQFF TGTGCCAGCTCCTTGGTAGCGGGGGGGCCGAGGCACAATGAGCAGTTCTTC
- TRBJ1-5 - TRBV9 CARTSPGLDSNQPQHF TGTGCCAGGACGAGTCCGGGACTAGATAGCAATCAGCCCCAGCATTTT
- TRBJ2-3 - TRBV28 CASFRPNRGLDTQYF TGTGCCAGCTTCCGACCGAACAGAGGGTTAGATACGCAGTATTTT